A selection of T cell receptor beta chains follows, all from one sample in a study of T cells in Graves' hyperthyroidism and ophthalmopathy. MiXCR was run by TCRdb on the multiplex PCR reads, yielding one entry per CDR3 protein. The sample records 300,000 to 450,000 distinct CDR3 sequences, about 18% being singletons. Sequencing used blood. Every receptor here comes from a woman aged 30 to 39 with Graves' hyperthyroidism that later progressed to Graves' ophthalmopathy. Both conserved end residues are trimmed from each CDR3. Some rows have no size entry. The others give once, few or many, or a class for an expanded clone.

V gene	clone size	J gene	CDR3 protein
TRBV11-2	few	TRBJ1-1	ASSSPDRMGTEAF
TRBV12-3/TRBV12-4	many	TRBJ1-1	ASSLKKTEAF
TRBV6-2/TRBV6-3	many	TRBJ1-1	ASRYRMNTEAF
TRBV28	many	TRBJ2-7	ASTEQGTLQPWVLNEQY
TRBV19	few	TRBJ2-7	ASSPSSESSYEQY
TRBV2	many	TRBJ2-7	ASSGTSRSSYEQY
TRBV2	many	TRBJ1-2	ASSPGQGRDDYGYT
TRBV12-5	NA	TRBJ1-1	ASGLSSGWGTEAF
TRBV10-2	many	TRBJ1-1	ASSDLAGTEAF
TRBV7-9	NA	TRBJ1-1	ASSLETGHTEAF
TRBV5-4	NA	TRBJ2-5	ASSLEPVEGAGETQY
TRBV28	NA	TRBJ1-5	ASSLRGSGDQPQH
TRBV28	few	TRBJ1-1	ASSLWGADTEAF
TRBV30	NA	TRBJ2-1	ARGLFNEQF
TRBV5-1	many	TRBJ1-2	ASSLEEYGGYT
TRBV24-1	many	TRBJ1-1	ATSDSRIPEAF
TRBV5-8	many	TRBJ1-3	ASSPMSQGNSGNTIY
TRBV20-1	many	TRBJ2-1	SALSSYNEQF
TRBV19	few	TRBJ1-5	ASSYRGVNREPQH
TRBV18	many	TRBJ2-3	ASSPLGQRGDTDTQY
TRBV5-6	many	TRBJ2-7	ASSLVAGNTYEQY
TRBV28	many	TRBJ1-2	ASSLAGMWNGYT
TRBV20-1	many	TRBJ2-3	SAPLVNTDTQY
TRBV9	NA	TRBJ2-1	ASSTSGGREQF
TRBV7-9	many	TRBJ2-5	ASSPVRVQETQY
TRBV5-1	few	TRBJ2-1	ASSLAPREEQF
TRBV6-1	many	TRBJ1-2	ASSLGQGPYGYT
TRBV6-5	few	TRBJ1-6	ASSRSTGDNSPLH
TRBV5-6	many	TRBJ2-7	ASSYTGTVSYEQY
TRBV20-1	many	TRBJ1-5	SAQQANQPQH
TRBV10-3	many	TRBJ1-5	AISSGQGRSQPQH
TRBV27	many	TRBJ1-2	ASSSNPGHYGYT
TRBV30	many	TRBJ2-7	AWSQVSYEQY
TRBV27	few	TRBJ1-3	ASSFVGGNTIY
TRBV28	NA	TRBJ2-5	ASSLSLSASGSVETQY
TRBV7-2	NA	TRBJ2-7	ASSLVEGAGEQY
TRBV27	many	TRBJ2-7	ASSPLAGATYEQY
TRBV9	NA	TRBJ2-3	ASSTGTSVTDTQY
TRBV6-1	many	TRBJ1-1	ASCPGGDTEAF
TRBV7-9	many	TRBJ2-1	ASGPGDEQF
TRBV27	NA	TRBJ2-1	ASSSISNEQF
TRBV5-5	NA	TRBJ1-1	ASSLSGTSTEAF
TRBV2	NA	TRBJ2-7	ASSEFAGGPYEQY
TRBV6-6	few	TRBJ1-2	ASSYEQGYDGYT
TRBV20-1	NA	TRBJ1-2	SARDSWRDYGYT
TRBV7-8	many	TRBJ2-1	ASSLLAVPTHEQF
TRBV6-6	many	TRBJ1-6	ASSYSGVRNYNSPLH
TRBV28	many	TRBJ2-7	ASSHPLGQSYEQY
TRBV11-2	many	TRBJ2-7	ASSPADEQY